This T cell receptor (beta chain) was identified in a study of radiotherapy plus CTLA-4 blockade in lung cancer (dated by TCRdb to about 2018). The study in broad terms: Among enrolled patients, 15% to 20% had an objective response and 30% to 40% reached disease control. Broader findings and caveats from the paper: Early dynamic changes in blood T cell clones, together with increased serum interferon-beta after radiation, were reported as the strongest predictors of response. TCR clones derived from tumors expanded in peripheral blood after treatment with radiotherapy and ipilimumab.

In regard to this clone: Its antigen is currently not known. No base qualities exist here, and no much larger clone lies one base off it.

Focal radiation therapy combined with CTLA-4 blockade (ipilimumab) was tested in patients with chemo-refractory metastatic non-small-cell lung cancer. V lost 2 bases and J lost 2 bases; the stretch between them is 11 bases long. From the cysteine up to the phenylalanine, the CDR3 has a length of 15 residues. The kept DNA is CDR3 alone, 45 bases in frame from the first base. From the germline V gene, CDR1 is ENHRY and CDR2 is SYGVKD. Receptors were amplified or captured by the immunoSEQ multiplex PCR assay. TCRdb mirrors the immuneACCESS table, restricted to in-frame sequences. Some clones are absent from its copies; in checked studies, under half trace to an unresolved V gene, and the reason for the others is unknown. The sample table holds 35,000 to 40,000 clones, of which about 86% were seen once. The ten largest clones capture approximately 23% of the sample.

The starting material was peripheral blood, obtained from a patient treated with radiotherapy plus ipilimumab. The chain is encoded by TRBV10-3 joined to TRBJ2-3; a tentative D match to TRBD1 spans 5 bases. The clonotype was recovered from a human donor with non-small cell lung cancer whose response to radiotherapy plus ipilimumab could not be evaluated. The bases are TGTGCCATCAGTGAGACAGGAGACGACACAGATACGCAGTATTTT. Its translation is CAISETGDDTDTQYF.